This T cell receptor beta chain was profiled in a study of blood T cells in healthy people across ages. This clonotype was counted only a few times. Its antigen is undetermined. Study-wide results and limits: The study found more naive CD4+ cells and higher diversity in long-lived than aged donors.

It was with a sample-barcoded 5' primer and a J-beta primer mix that a second PCR of about 7 to 12 cycles was run. Every sample returned 2.5 million or more CDR3-containing paired-end reads. MiXCR, run by TCRdb on the 5' RACE reads, gives a single entry per CDR3 protein. The top ten hold around 18% of the sample, which has fewer than 1 million distinct CDR3 sequences, under 45% seen once. Germline V CDR1 and CDR2: WSHSY, SAAADI. The CDR3 contains 14 residues. Trimming removed 6 bases at V and 4 bases at J, with 14 bases between. The chain employs TRBV10-2 and TRBJ2-3, with D possibly matching TRBD2 (6 bases). This TCR derives from a man aged 55 to 70 in good health. The sample consisted of blood. The CDR3 bases are TGCGCCAGCAGGGGCGGGGCCGCGGCAGATACGCAGTATTTT. Its protein product is CASRGGAAADTQYF.